Shown below are 32 T cell receptor beta chains from a single sample sequenced in a study of T cell changes during pregnancy in multiple sclerosis. The table came from immunoSEQ multiplex PCR; TCRdb's copy has only in-frame clones and leaves some out. Counted here are about 79,000 clones, 90% to 95% occurring once; the ten biggest clones make up 0.65% to 0.95%. Sequencing used peripheral blood, obtained in the second trimester of pregnancy. These receptor sequences come from a female donor in good health, enrolled as a control in a pregnancy study.

This clone was detected only a few times. CDR3 nucleotides: TGTGCCAGCAGCCCGACCCCAGGGGGCGCGGCCTATGGCTACACCTTC. Residues: CASSPTPGGAAYGYTF. The V gene is TRBV27, the J gene TRBJ1-2; 8 bases line up with TRBD1. Germline CDR1 MNHEY, CDR2 SMNVEV (reference sequence). V dropped 6 bases and J dropped 4; count of bases not matched to a gene: 13. CDR3 size: 16 residues.

The rearrangement links TRBV11-3 to TRBJ2-3, with 9 bases matching TRBD2. Germline V lookup: CDR1 SGHNT, CDR2 YENEEA. The J segment lost 3 bases and the V segment lost 2 bases, leaving 3 bases of the junction unmatched. CDR3 size: 15 residues. CDR3 nucleotides: TGTGCCAGCAGCTTATCCCTAGCGGGGACAGATACGCAGTATTTT. The encoded protein is CASSLSLAGTDTQYF.

The J gene is TRBJ1-2, the V gene TRBV6-5; D is ambiguous. Trimming stripped 2 bases from V and 8 bases from J, with 12 bases between. Germline V gene sequence: CDR1 MNHEY, CDR2 SVGAGI. The CDR3 length is 13 residues. This CDR3 is CASSYGGREGYTF. The CDR3, as DNA: TGTGCCAGCAGTTACGGAGGAAGAGAGGGCTACACCTTC.

The rearrangement uses TRBV9 and TRBJ1-5; 7 nucleotides line up with TRBD1. This CDR3 spans 14 amino acids. Germline CDR1 SGDLS, CDR2 YYNGEE. The ends lost 4 bases at V and 2 bases at J; junction bases unmatched: 3. The CDR3 reads CASSRGTGNQPQHF. The CDR3, as DNA: TGTGCCAGCAGCCGAGGGACAGGCAATCAGCCCCAGCATTTT.

The chain links TRBV7-2 to TRBJ2-3; D ambiguous. Germline CDR1 reads SGHTA; CDR2 reads FQGNSA. V lost 1 base and J lost 4, with 6 bases in between. The CDR3 extends over 13 amino acids. The CDR3 bases are TGTGCCAGCAGCTTAGTTGGCCCAGATACGCAGTATTTT. Its protein is CASSLVGPDTQYF.

The chain recombines TRBV18 with TRBJ2-5; 8 bases agree with TRBD2. Trimming cost V 0 bases and J 5 bases; bases outside gene matches: 8. Germline V gives CDR1 KGHSH, CDR2 LQKENI. This CDR3 contains 16 residues. The CDR3 sequence is CASSPPRTSISETQYF. The CDR3 region has the DNA TGTGCCAGCTCACCACCGAGGACTAGCATAAGTGAGACCCAGTACTTC.

The chain uses TRBV18 and TRBJ2-1; 8 nucleotides line up with TRBD2. The CDR3 runs 15 residues. CDR1 KGHSH and CDR2 LQKENI come from the germline V gene. With 3 bases clipped from V and 3 bases from J, the junction kept 4 bases outside the gene matches. The CDR3 nucleotides read TGTGCCAGCTCACCCAGCGGGGGTATCTACAATGAGCAGTTCTTC. It specifies CASSPSGGIYNEQFF.

This chain links TRBV4-3 with TRBJ1-1; D call uncertain. The CDR3 spans 16 residues. CDR1 is LGHNA and CDR2 is YSLEER in the germline V gene. V was clipped by 0 bases and J by 0 bases, with 11 bases between them. Here the CDR3 reads CASSQDSAVLNTEAFF. The CDR3, as DNA: TGCGCCAGCAGCCAAGATTCCGCGGTCCTGAACACTGAAGCTTTCTTT.

V usage is TRBV11-3 and J usage is TRBJ2-3; 8 bases fit TRBD2. Per germline, CDR1 SGHNT and CDR2 YENEEA. This CDR3 is built from 17 residues. With V trimmed by 0 bases and J by 1 base, 6 bases remained unmatched. Written as DNA, the CDR3 is TGTGCCAGCAGCTTAGATCTCCAGCGGGGGCGCACAGATACGCAGTATTTT. It specifies CASSLDLQRGRTDTQYF.

This clone showed up just once. J is TRBJ1-3 and V is TRBV30, with D unclear. Germline V gene sequence: CDR1 GTSNPN, CDR2 SVGIG (reference sequence). The V end lost 3 bases, the J end lost 0 bases, and 9 bases lay between the germline ends. This CDR3 is 14 amino acids long. This chain's CDR3 is CAWRLSLSGNTIYF. The CDR3 DNA follows: TGTGCCTGGAGACTCTCCCTCTCTGGAAACACCATATATTTT. Full variable domain (rest looked up from reference TRBV30 and TRBJ1-3): SQTIHQWPATLVQPVGSPLSLECTVEGTSNPNLYWYRQAAGRGLQLLFYSVGIGQISSEVPQNLSASRPQDRQFILSSKKLLLSDSGFYLCAWRLSLSGNTIYFGEGSWLTVV.

This sequence joins TRBV28 and TRBJ1-2, with 8 bases identical to TRBD1. CDR3 length: 15 residues. Per the germline V gene, CDR1 is MDHEN and CDR2 is SYDVKM. The junction had 8 bases not matched to a gene; V was cut back by 4 bases and J by 4 bases. The CDR3 loop reads CASSSQGALGYGYTF. The CDR3 bases are TGTGCCAGCAGTTCCCAGGGGGCGCTTGGCTATGGCTACACCTTC.

The V and J genes are TRBV7-6 and TRBJ1-3; a weak D match, TRBD1 (5 bases). Germline CDR1 is SGHVS and CDR2 is FNYEAQ. V lost 0 bases and J lost 0, with 18 bases in between. This CDR3 contains 19 residues. The CDR3 reads CASSLASWGTEGSGNTIYF. The CDR3 DNA reads as TGTGCCAGCAGCTTAGCTTCATGGGGGACGGAGGGCTCTGGAAACACCATATATTTT.

The chain uses TRBV13 and TRBJ1-2, with a possible D match to TRBD1 (5 bases). V was clipped by 4 bases and J by 7 bases, with 13 bases between them. Germline V lookup: CDR1 PRHDT, CDR2 FYEKMQ (reference sequence). The CDR3 totals 13 residues. Written as DNA, the CDR3 is TGTGCCAGCAGCTCCCGTGGGGGGAGTGGCTACACCTTC. It encodes CASSSRGGSGYTF. Filled out from reference TRBV13 and TRBJ1-2, the complete variable domain reads AAGVIQSPRHLIKEKRETATLKCYPIPRHDTVYWYQQGPGQDPQFLISFYEKMQSDKGSIPDRFSAQQFSDYHSELNMSSLELGDSALYFCASSSRGGSGYTFGSGTRLTVV.

This sequence joins TRBV5-6 and TRBJ2-1, with D possibly matching TRBD2 (6 bases). Trimming took 8 bases from V and 2 from J, leaving 14 bases between them. This CDR3 has 14 amino acids. Germline-derived CDR1 and CDR2 are SGHDT and YYEEEE. The CDR3 loop is CARWGVYPYNEQFF. The CDR3 nucleotides read TGTGCCAGATGGGGGGTGTATCCCTACAATGAGCAGTTCTTC.

The V and J genes are TRBV5-1 and TRBJ2-7, with TRBD1 as a possible D gene (5 bases). Deletions cut 4 bases from V and 3 bases from J, with 14 bases between. The V gene's germline CDR1 is SGHRS and CDR2 YFSETQ. The CDR3 is 14 amino acids. CDR3 coding DNA: TGCGCCAGCAGCGACAGACAGTACCACTACGAGCAGTACTTC. Protein product: CASSDRQYHYEQYF.

The chain couples TRBV19 to TRBJ1-2; 8 bases are a match to TRBD1. J was trimmed by 4 bases and V by 6 bases; bases with no gene match: 1. The CDR3 length is 12 residues. The V gene's germline CDR1 is LNHDA and CDR2 SQIVND (reference sequence). CDR3 DNA: TGTGCCAGTAGGGACAGGGCCTATGGCTACACCTTC. It is translated as CASRDRAYGYTF. Drawing the rest from reference TRBV19 and TRBJ1-2, the complete variable domain is DGGITQSPKYLFRKEGQNVTLSCEQNLNHDAMYWYRQDPGQGLRLIYYSQIVNDFQKGDIAEGYSVSREKKESFPLTVTSAQKNPTAFYLCASRDRAYGYTFGSGTRLTVV.

The genes are TRBV13 and TRBJ1-6; 8 nucleotides agree with TRBD1. Germline loops: CDR1 PRHDT, CDR2 FYEKMQ (reference sequence). V shed 2 bases, J shed 9 bases, and the junction held 15 bases outside the gene matches. This CDR3 is 18 amino acids long. The CDR3 nucleotides read TGTGCCAGCAGCTTACGCCGGGGAATCGGACAGGGCGGTTCACCCCTCCACTTT. Translation: CASSLRRGIGQGGSPLHF.

The rearrangement links TRBV7-9 to TRBJ2-2; perhaps TRBD1 as D (5 bases). Looked up from germline, CDR1 is SEHNR and CDR2 is FQNEAQ (reference sequence). There are 14 residues in the CDR3. V gave up 5 bases and J gave up 1 base, with 8 bases separating them. CDR3 in DNA: TGTGCCAGCAGCCCGCAGGGGAACACCGGGGAGCTGTTTTTT. It specifies CASSPQGNTGELFF.

This rearrangement joins TRBV27 to TRBJ1-2, with TRBD1 matching 10 bases. Looked up from germline, CDR1 is MNHEY and CDR2 is SMNVEV (reference sequence). The V gene end was trimmed by 4 bases and the J gene end by 6 bases; junction bases not matched to a gene: 2. The CDR3 is 13 amino acids. CDR3 coding DNA: TGTGCCAGCAGTTCCGGGACAGGGGATGGCTACACCTTC. Amino acid sequence: CASSSGTGDGYTF.

This clone has a handful of counts. V and J are TRBV2 and TRBJ1-5; 7 nucleotides agree with TRBD1. The V segment lost 11 bases and the J segment 1 base; nucleotides outside the gene matches: 11. Germline V gene lookup returns CDR1 SNHLY and CDR2 FYNNEI. This CDR3 has 15 amino acids. The CDR3 bases are TGTGCCTGCTCTGAGACAGGGCTAAGCAATCAGCCCCAGCATTTT. This gives the protein CACSETGLSNQPQHF.

The genes are TRBV9 and TRBJ2-7; 9 positions agree with TRBD1. There are 15 residues in the CDR3. After removal of 2 bases from V and 0 bases from J, the junction contained 3 bases not matched to a gene. Germline V gene lookup returns CDR1 SGDLS and CDR2 YYNGEE. The CDR3 here is CASSVETGGSYEQYF. The CDR3 DNA sequence: TGTGCCAGCAGCGTTGAGACAGGGGGCTCCTACGAGCAGTACTTC.

The chain couples TRBV7-9 to TRBJ2-7; maybe TRBD1 (6 bases). The CDR3 extends over 15 amino acids. V lost 1 base and J 3 bases, leaving 13 bases between the germline ends. Germline V lookup: CDR1 SEHNR, CDR2 FQNEAQ (reference sequence). CDR3 nucleotides: TGTGCCAGCAGCTTAGAACAGGGCTGGGACTACGAGCAGTACTTC. Encoded protein: CASSLEQGWDYEQYF. Full variable domain (rest looked up from reference TRBV7-9 and TRBJ2-7): DTGVSQNPRHKITKRGQNVTFRCDPISEHNRLYWYRQTLGQGPEFLTYFQNEAQLEKSRLLSDRFSAERPKGSFSTLEIQRTEQGDSAMYLCASSLEQGWDYEQYFGPGTRLTVT.

A single count supports this clone. The chain joins TRBV11-2 to TRBJ2-3; 8 positions agree with TRBD1. V lost 5 bases, J lost 3 bases, and 7 bases stayed unmatched. Per germline, CDR1 SGHAT and CDR2 FQNNGV. CDR3 length equals 15 residues. The CDR3 DNA follows: TGTGCCAGCAGCGACCGGGACAGGAGTACAGATACGCAGTATTTT. It is translated as CASSDRDRSTDTQYF.

The chain links TRBV4-1 to TRBJ1-2; D is possibly TRBD1 (5 bases). CDR3 length: 14 amino acids. V was cut by 1 base and J by 4 bases, with 10 bases left in between. Germline assignment: CDR1 MGHRA and CDR2 YSYEKL. CDR3 DNA sequence: TGCGCCAGCAGCCAAGCGGGACTTTCCTATGGCTACACCTTC. Amino acids: CASSQAGLSYGYTF.

The genes are TRBV5-1 and TRBJ1-1, with D perhaps matching TRBD1 (5 bases). V lost 0 bases, J lost 0 bases, and 12 bases lay in between. Germline V CDR1 and CDR2: SGHRS, YFSETQ. This CDR3 contains 16 residues. CDR3: CASSLGTSRMNTEAFF. CDR3 DNA sequence: TGCGCCAGCAGCTTGGGGACATCCAGAATGAACACTGAAGCTTTCTTT.

V usage is TRBV15 and J usage is TRBJ1-4; the match to TRBD1 covers 9 bases. Germline lookup yields CDR1 LNHNV and CDR2 YYDKDF (reference sequence). Losses at the gene ends were 1 base for V and 7 bases for J; bases not matched to a gene: 7. The CDR3 contains 16 residues. The CDR3 DNA reads TGTGCCACCAGCAGAGGGGCGGGACAGGGTTTTGAAAAACTGTTTTTT. Its protein is CATSRGAGQGFEKLFF.

This chain uses TRBV19 with TRBJ2-3; TRBD2 aligns across 9 bases. This CDR3 has 16 residues. V shed 5 bases, J shed 0 bases, and the junction held 6 bases outside the gene matches. The germline V gene encodes CDR1 LNHDA and CDR2 SQIVND (reference sequence). CDR3 loop: CASSSRTSGSTDTQYF. The DNA for the CDR3 is TGTGCCAGTAGTTCCCGCACTAGCGGGAGCACAGATACGCAGTATTTT.

The gene calls are TRBV30 and TRBJ1-2; no reliable D call. CDR1 and CDR2 from the germline V gene are GTSNPN and SVGIG (reference sequence). The length of the CDR3 is 13 residues. V gave up 4 bases and J gave up 0 bases, with 9 bases separating them. The CDR3 DNA is TGTGCCTGGACGCAGGTTTCTAACTATGGCTACACCTTC. As protein: CAWTQVSNYGYTF.

The chain combines TRBV18 with TRBJ2-7, with 11 bases that match TRBD1. Germline loops: CDR1 KGHSH, CDR2 LQKENI. This CDR3 contains 15 residues. V shed 1 base, J shed 6 bases, and the junction held 5 bases outside the gene matches. The CDR3 sequence is CASSPRGQGASEQYF. CDR3 DNA: TGTGCCAGCTCACCACGCGGACAGGGGGCCTCCGAGCAGTACTTC. Based on the CDR3 plus reference TRBV18 and TRBJ2-7, the full variable domain is NAGVMQNPRHLVRRRGQEARLRCSPMKGHSHVYWYRQLPEEGLKFMVYLQKENIIDESGMPKERFSAEFPKEGPSILRIQQVVRGDSAAYFCASSPRGQGASEQYFGPGTRLTVT.

The chain joins TRBV19 to TRBJ1-1, with 7 bases matching TRBD1. This CDR3 comprises 14 residues. The V segment lost 4 bases and the J segment 5 bases; nucleotides outside the gene matches: 7. Germline V CDR1 and CDR2: LNHDA, SQIVND (reference sequence). The CDR3 loop reads CASSTQGRGTEAFF. Written as DNA, the CDR3 is TGTGCCAGTAGTACACAGGGGCGAGGGACTGAAGCTTTCTTT.

This clone was recorded only once. This chain uses TRBV9 with TRBJ2-7; D possibly corresponds to TRBD2 (6 bases). Germline loops: CDR1 SGDLS, CDR2 YYNGEE. V was shortened by 0 bases and J by 6 bases, with 10 bases between the two germline ends. The CDR3 length is 13 residues. The CDR3, as DNA: TGTGCCAGCAGCGTAGCTCTCGGGAGCGAGCAGTACTTC. It yields the protein CASSVALGSEQYF.

DNA of the CDR3: TGTGCCAGCAGCCAAGATTTCGGGGAAGCCAATGAGCAGTTCTTC. Its translation is CASSQDFGEANEQFF. This chain joins TRBV4-2 and TRBJ2-1, with a tentative D call TRBD2 (5 bases). Trimming took off 0 bases at V and 6 bases at J, with 12 bases between the two ends. The CDR3 runs to 15 residues. Germline V gene lookup returns CDR1 LGHNA and CDR2 YNFKEQ.